This T cell receptor beta chain was obtained from a study of human T cells and chemical hapten exposure. Study details: Sensitization involved placing 2% DPC onto a 2 cm by 2 cm region of upper inner arm skin.

Attachment of unique molecular identifiers to individual cDNA molecules was performed in the library. TCRdb recomputed calls from the RACE reads with MiXCR, one row per CDR3 protein. The sample has about 170,000 distinct CDR3 sequences, 25% to 30% seen once. Time point defined: patch test 3, about 24 weeks after DPC sensitization. Treatment in this sample: therapeutic diphenylcyclopropenone sensitization with weekly scalp DPC. Ahead of each patch test application, blood was drawn. The CDR3 has 13 amino acids. V lost 4 bases and J 1 base, leaving 8 bases between the germline ends. Germline CDR1 reads SGHDT; CDR2 reads YYEEEE.

The receptor comes from a woman in her late teens or twenties with alopecia areata. Some clones in this sample may be carry-over from other donors' samples. J is TRBJ2-5 and V is TRBV5-6, with unresolved D. The specimen comprised whole blood, sampled in connection with sensitization to the hapten diphenylcyclopropenone (DPC). The CDR3 bases are TGTGCCAGCAGCACGCGAGGCCAAGAGACCCAGTACTTC. Translating it yields CASSTRGQETQYF.